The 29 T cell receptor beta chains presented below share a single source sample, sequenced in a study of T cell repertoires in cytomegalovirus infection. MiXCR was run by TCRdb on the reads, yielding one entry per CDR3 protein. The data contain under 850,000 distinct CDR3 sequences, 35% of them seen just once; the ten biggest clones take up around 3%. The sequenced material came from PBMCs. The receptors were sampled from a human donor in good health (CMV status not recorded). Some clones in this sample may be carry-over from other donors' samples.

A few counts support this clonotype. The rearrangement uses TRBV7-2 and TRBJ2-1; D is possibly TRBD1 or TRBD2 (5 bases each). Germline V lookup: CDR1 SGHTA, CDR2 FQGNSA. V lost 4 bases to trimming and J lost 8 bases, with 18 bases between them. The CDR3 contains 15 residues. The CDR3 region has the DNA TGTGCCAGCAGCTCTTCTAGGGACCCTCGCGATGAGCAGTTCTTC. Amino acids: CASSSSRDPRDEQFF.

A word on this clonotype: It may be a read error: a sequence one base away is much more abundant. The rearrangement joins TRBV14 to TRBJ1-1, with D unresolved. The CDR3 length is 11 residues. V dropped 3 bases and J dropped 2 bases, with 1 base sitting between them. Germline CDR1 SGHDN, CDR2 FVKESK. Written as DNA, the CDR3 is TGTGCCAGCAGCCATAACACTGAAGCTTTCTTT. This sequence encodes CASSHNTEAFF.

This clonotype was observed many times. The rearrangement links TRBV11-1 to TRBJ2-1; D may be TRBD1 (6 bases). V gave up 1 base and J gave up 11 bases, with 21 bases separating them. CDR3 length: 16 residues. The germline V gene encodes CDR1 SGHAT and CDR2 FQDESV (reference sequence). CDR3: CASSLGNRAYGAKQFF. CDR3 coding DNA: TGTGCCAGCAGCTTAGGGAACAGGGCTTATGGGGCTAAGCAGTTCTTC.

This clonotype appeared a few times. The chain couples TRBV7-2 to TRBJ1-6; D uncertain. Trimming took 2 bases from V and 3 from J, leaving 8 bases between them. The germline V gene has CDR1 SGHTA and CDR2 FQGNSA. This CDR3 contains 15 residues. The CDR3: CASSLMADYNSPLHF. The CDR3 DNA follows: TGTGCCAGCAGCTTAATGGCGGACTATAATTCACCCCTCCACTTT.

The chain's CDR3 is CASSGGGLAVYNEQFF. CDR3 bases: TGTGCCAGCAGTGGGGGAGGACTAGCGGTATACAATGAGCAGTTCTTC. This sequence joins TRBV6-5 and TRBJ2-1, with 10 bases lining up with TRBD2. This CDR3 has 16 amino acids. The junction had 8 bases not matched to a gene; V was cut back by 5 bases and J by 4 bases. Germline V gene sequence: CDR1 MNHEY, CDR2 SVGAGI.

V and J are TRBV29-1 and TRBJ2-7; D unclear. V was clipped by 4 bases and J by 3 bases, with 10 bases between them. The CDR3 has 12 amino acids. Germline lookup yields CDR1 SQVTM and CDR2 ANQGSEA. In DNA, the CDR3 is TGCAGCGTTGGGTTGGGAAACTACGAGCAGTACTTC. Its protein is CSVGLGNYEQYF.

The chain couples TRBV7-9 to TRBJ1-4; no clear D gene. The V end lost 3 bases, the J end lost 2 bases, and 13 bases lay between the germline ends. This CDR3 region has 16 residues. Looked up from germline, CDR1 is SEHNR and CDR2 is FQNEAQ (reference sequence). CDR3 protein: CASSFPLGSTNEKLFF. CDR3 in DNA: TGTGCCAGCAGCTTCCCCCTGGGTTCGACTAATGAAAAACTGTTTTTT.

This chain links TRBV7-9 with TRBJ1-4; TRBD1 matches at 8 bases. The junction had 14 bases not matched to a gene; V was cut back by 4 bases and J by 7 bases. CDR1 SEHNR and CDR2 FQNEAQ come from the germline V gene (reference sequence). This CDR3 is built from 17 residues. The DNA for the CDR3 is TGTGCCAGCAGCTCCGGACAGGGTTTCCGCAAGGGTGAAAAACTGTTTTTT. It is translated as CASSSGQGFRKGEKLFF.

The DNA of the CDR3 is TGTGCCAGCAGTGCGAGGACAGAAAATGAGCAGTTCTTC. This encodes CASSARTENEQFF. The chain combines TRBV12-3 or TRBV12-4 with TRBJ2-1, with TRBD1 as a possible D gene (6 bases). V was cut by 5 bases and J by 7 bases, with 12 bases left in between. This CDR3 is built from 13 residues.

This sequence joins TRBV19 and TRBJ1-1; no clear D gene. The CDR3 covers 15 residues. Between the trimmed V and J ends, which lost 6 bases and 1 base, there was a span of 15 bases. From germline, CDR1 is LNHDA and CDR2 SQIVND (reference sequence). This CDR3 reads CASRDSAGGNTEAFF. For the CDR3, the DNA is TGTGCCAGTAGAGATTCAGCAGGTGGGAACACTGAAGCTTTCTTT. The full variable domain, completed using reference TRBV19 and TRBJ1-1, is DGGITQSPKYLFRKEGQNVTLSCEQNLNHDAMYWYRQDPGQGLRLIYYSQIVNDFQKGDIAEGYSVSREKKESFPLTVTSAQKNPTAFYLCASRDSAGGNTEAFFGQGTRLTVV.

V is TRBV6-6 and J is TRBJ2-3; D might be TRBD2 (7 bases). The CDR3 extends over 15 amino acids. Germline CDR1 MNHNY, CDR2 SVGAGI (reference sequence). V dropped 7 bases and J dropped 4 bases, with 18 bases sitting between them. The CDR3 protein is CASKGGGERPDTQYF. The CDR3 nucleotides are TGTGCCAGCAAAGGGGGGGGCGAGCGCCCAGATACGCAGTATTTT.

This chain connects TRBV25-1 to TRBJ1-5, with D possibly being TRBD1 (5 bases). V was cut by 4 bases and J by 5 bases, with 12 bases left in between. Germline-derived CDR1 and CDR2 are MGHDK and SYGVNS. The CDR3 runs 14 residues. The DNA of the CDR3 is TGTGCCAGCAGTGGAGTCCCGGGGGATCAGCCCCAGCATTTT. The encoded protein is CASSGVPGDQPQHF.

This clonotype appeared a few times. The CDR3 nucleotides are TGCAGTGCTAGACTTTCGGCCCCCCATAGGGCTAGCGGAACCCCCCGATGGAATGAGCAGTTCTTC. Amino acid sequence: CSARLSAPHRASGTPRWNEQFF. The rearrangement links TRBV20-1 to TRBJ2-1, with 7 positions matching TRBD2. Germline lookup yields CDR1 DFQATT and CDR2 SNEGSKA (reference sequence). The V segment lost 2 bases and the J segment 7 bases; nucleotides outside the gene matches: 32. The CDR3 has 22 amino acids.

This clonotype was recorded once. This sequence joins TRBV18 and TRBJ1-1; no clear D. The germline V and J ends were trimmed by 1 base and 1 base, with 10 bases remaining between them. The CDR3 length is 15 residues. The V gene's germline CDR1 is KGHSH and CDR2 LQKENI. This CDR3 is CASSPRAPPNTEAFF. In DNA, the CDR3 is TGTGCCAGCTCACCACGAGCCCCACCGAACACTGAAGCTTTCTTT.

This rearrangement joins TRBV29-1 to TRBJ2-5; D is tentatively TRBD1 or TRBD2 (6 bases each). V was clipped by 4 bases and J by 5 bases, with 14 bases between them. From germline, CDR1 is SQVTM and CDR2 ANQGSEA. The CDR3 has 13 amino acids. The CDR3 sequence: CSVVEGGGETQYF. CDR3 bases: TGCAGCGTTGTCGAGGGGGGCGGCGAGACCCAGTACTTC.

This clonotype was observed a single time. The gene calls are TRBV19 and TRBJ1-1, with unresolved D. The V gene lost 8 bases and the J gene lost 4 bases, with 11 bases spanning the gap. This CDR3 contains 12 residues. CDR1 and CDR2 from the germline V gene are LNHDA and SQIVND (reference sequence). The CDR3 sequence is CASRQRGTEAFF. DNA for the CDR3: TGTGCCAGTCGACAACGGGGCACTGAAGCTTTCTTT.

CDR3 bases: TGCAGTGCTAGAGTCCCTGGGGATACGCAGTATTTT. Translation: CSARVPGDTQYF. This chain uses TRBV20-1 with TRBJ2-3; D not resolved. V lost 1 base to trimming and J lost 6 bases, with 8 bases between them. Germline V gives CDR1 DFQATT, CDR2 SNEGSKA (reference sequence). This CDR3 spans 12 amino acids.

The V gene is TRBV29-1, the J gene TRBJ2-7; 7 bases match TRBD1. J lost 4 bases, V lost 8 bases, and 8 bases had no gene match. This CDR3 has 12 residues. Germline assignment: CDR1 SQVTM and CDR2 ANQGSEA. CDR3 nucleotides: TGCAGCACCAGACAGGGTTTGTACGAGCAGTACTTC. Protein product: CSTRQGLYEQYF.

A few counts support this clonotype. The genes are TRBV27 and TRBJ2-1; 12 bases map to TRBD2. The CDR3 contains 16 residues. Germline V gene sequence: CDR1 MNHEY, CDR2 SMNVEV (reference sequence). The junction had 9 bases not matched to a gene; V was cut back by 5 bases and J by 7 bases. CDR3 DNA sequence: TGTGCCAGCAGTCGTACTAGCGGGAGGTCTCATAATGAGCAGTTCTTC. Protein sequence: CASSRTSGRSHNEQFF.

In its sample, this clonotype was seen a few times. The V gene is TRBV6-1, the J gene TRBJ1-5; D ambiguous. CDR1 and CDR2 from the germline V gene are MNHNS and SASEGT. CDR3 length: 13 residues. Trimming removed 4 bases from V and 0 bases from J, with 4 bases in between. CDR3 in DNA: TGTGCCAGCAGTGCGGTTAGCAATCAGCCCCAGCATTTT. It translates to CASSAVSNQPQHF.

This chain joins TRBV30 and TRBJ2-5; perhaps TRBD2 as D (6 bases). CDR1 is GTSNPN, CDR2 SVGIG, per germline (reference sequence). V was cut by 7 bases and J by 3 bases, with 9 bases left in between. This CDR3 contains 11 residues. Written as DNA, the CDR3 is TGTGCCTTTTCGGGGGAAGAGACCCAGTACTTC. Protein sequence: CAFSGEETQYF.

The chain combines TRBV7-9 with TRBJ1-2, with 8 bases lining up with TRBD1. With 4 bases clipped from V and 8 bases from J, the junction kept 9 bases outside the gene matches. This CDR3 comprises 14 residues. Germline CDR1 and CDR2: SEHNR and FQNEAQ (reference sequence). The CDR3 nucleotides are TGTGCCAGCAGCTCCCCGGGACAGGAGACGGGCTACACCTTC. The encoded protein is CASSSPGQETGYTF.

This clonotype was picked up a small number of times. The CDR3 sequence is CASSYSEEGAHQETQYF. The CDR3 DNA is TGTGCCAGCAGTTACTCGGAGGAGGGGGCACACCAAGAGACCCAGTACTTC. The rearrangement links TRBV6-5 to TRBJ2-5; the D gene is possibly TRBD1 (7 bases). Deletions cut 0 bases from V and 0 bases from J, with 14 bases between. CDR3 length: 17 amino acids. Germline assignment: CDR1 MNHEY and CDR2 SVGAGI.

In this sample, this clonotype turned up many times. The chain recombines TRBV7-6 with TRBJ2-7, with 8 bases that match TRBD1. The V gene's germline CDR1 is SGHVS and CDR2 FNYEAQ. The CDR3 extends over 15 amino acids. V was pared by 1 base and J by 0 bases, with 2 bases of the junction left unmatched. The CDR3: CASSLEGQASYEQYF. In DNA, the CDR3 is TGTGCCAGCAGCTTAGAGGGACAGGCCTCCTACGAGCAGTACTTC.

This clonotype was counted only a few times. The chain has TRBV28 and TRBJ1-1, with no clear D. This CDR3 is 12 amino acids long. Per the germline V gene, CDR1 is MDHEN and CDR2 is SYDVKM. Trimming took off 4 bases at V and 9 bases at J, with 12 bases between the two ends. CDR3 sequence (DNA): TGTGCCAGCAGTTCCGGACCGACTCAAGCTTTCTTT. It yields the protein CASSSGPTQAFF. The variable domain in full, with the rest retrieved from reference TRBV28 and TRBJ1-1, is DVKVTQSSRYLVKRTGEKVFLECVQDMDHENMFWYRQDPGLGLRLIYFSYDVKMKEKGDIPEGYSVSREKKERFSLILESASTNQTSMYLCASSSGPTQAFFGQGTRLTVV.

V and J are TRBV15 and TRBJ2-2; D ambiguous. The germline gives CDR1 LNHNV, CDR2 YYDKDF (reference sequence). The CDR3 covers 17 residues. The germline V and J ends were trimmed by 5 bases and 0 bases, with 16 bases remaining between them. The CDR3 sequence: CATSPRIGLANTGELFF. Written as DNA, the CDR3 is TGTGCCACCAGCCCTCGTATTGGGCTCGCGAACACCGGGGAGCTGTTTTTT.

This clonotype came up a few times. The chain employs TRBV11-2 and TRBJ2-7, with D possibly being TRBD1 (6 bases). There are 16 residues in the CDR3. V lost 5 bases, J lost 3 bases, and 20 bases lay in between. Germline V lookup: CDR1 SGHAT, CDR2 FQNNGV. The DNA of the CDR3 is TGTGCCAGCAGCACCAACCGTGACAGGAATCGCTACGAGCAGTACTTC. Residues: CASSTNRDRNRYEQYF.

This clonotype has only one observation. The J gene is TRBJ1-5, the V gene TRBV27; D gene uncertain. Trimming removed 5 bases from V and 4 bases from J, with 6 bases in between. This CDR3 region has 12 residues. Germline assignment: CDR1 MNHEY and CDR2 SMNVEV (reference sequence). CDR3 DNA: TGTGCCAGCAGTCAGAGGAATCAGCCCCAGCATTTT. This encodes CASSQRNQPQHF.

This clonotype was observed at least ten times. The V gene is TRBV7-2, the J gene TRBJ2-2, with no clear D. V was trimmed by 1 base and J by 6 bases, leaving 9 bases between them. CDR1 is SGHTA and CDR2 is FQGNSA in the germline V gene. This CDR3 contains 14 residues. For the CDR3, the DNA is TGTGCCAGCAGCTTAGTATCAGGTTCCGGGGAGCTGTTTTTT. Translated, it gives CASSLVSGSGELFF.